These T cell receptor beta chains were read from a single sample in a study of blood T cell repertoires in COVID-19. Clones were read by immunoSEQ multiplex PCR, and TCRdb kept only the in-frame ones, dropping some. The table records under 250,000 clones, roughly nine tenths of them present only once. The sequencing input was peripheral blood. The receptors here all came from a man aged 55 to 70 with acute or convalescent COVID-19. Both conserved end residues are part of each CDR3. A D gene is named only where the DNA matches it firmly. Only some rows state a clone size, as once, few, many or a class for expanded clones.

j_gene	v_gene	d_gene	abundance	len	CDR3nt	CDR3aa
TRBJ1-5	TRBV18	.	.	16	TGTGCCAGCTCACCACGATCCGGGACGGAGGGTCAGCCCCAGCATTTT	CASSPRSGTEGQPQHF
TRBJ1-1	TRBV3-1/TRBV3-2	.	.	15	TGTGCCAGCAGCCTAGACAGGTGGGAGGACACTGAAGCTTTCTTT	CASSLDRWEDTEAFF
TRBJ2-7	TRBV28	.	few	14	TGTGCCAGCAGTTTATGGGCGGGACGCTACGAGCAGTACTTC	CASSLWAGRYEQYF
TRBJ1-1	TRBV28	TRBD1	.	16	TGTGCCAGCAGTTTAGGGACAGGGGTGGGGAACACTGAAGCTTTCTTT	CASSLGTGVGNTEAFF
TRBJ2-7	TRBV6-2/TRBV6-3	TRBD2	.	16	TGTGCCAGCAGTTACTCGAAGACTAGCCCTCAATACGAGCAGTACTTC	CASSYSKTSPQYEQYF
TRBJ1-3	TRBV4-1	.	.	20	TGCGCCAGCAGCCAAGCTCCAGGTGAGCGGACTGGGAGCTCTGGAAACACCATATATTTT	CASSQAPGERTGSSGNTIYF
TRBJ1-2	TRBV5-1	.	.	14	TGCGCCAGCAGCTTGGATACAGGGTTTCGAGGCTACACCTTC	CASSLDTGFRGYTF
TRBJ1-4	TRBV7-2	.	.	13	TGTGCCAGCAGCCCCGTTGCTAATGAAAAACTGTTTTTT	CASSPVANEKLFF
TRBJ2-3	TRBV6-5	TRBD2	.	14	TGTGCCAGCACGACTAGCTCGTCGGGCAATACGCAGTATTTT	CASTTSSSGNTQYF
TRBJ2-5	TRBV13	TRBD2	.	15	TGTGCCAGCAGCTCCCAGGATAGCGGGAGAGAGACCCAGTACTTC	CASSSQDSGRETQYF
TRBJ1-2	TRBV5-1	TRBD1	.	15	TGCGCCAGCAGCTTGGGGACCGGGACAGGATATGGCTACACCTTC	CASSLGTGTGYGYTF
TRBJ2-3	TRBV6-5	TRBD2	.	16	TGTGCCAGCAGTTACTCCCCTAGCGGGCGAACAGATACGCAGTATTTT	CASSYSPSGRTDTQYF
TRBJ1-4	TRBV30	TRBD1	few	14	TGTGCCTGGAGTGTGGGGACAGAAAATGAAAAACTGTTTTTT	CAWSVGTENEKLFF
TRBJ2-5	TRBV9	.	.	14	TGTGCCAGCAGCGTAGATACAGGTCAGAGGACCCAGTACTTC	CASSVDTGQRTQYF
TRBJ2-7	TRBV7-2	TRBD2	.	15	TGTGCCACCACTCGAGGGCGGGAGGGCCGCTACGAGCAGTACTTC	CATTRGREGRYEQYF
TRBJ1-5	TRBV28	.	.	15	TGTGCCAGCAGTTTGGATGGGCAAAGCGGGCAGCCCCAGCATTTT	CASSLDGQSGQPQHF
TRBJ1-2	TRBV9	TRBD1	.	13	TGTGCCAGCAGCGTAGAACAGGGGACTGGCTACACCTTC	CASSVEQGTGYTF
TRBJ2-6	TRBV19	.	once	13	TGTGCCAGTAGGACTTTTGGGGCCAACGTCCTGACTTTC	CASRTFGANVLTF
TRBJ2-3	TRBV5-1	.	few	16	TGCGCCAGCAGCTTGGAGCGGACCTTTAGCACAGATACGCAGTATTTT	CASSLERTFSTDTQYF
TRBJ2-1	TRBV19	.	.	13	TGTGCCAGTAGTAAAGGGGCCGGGGGTGAGCAGTTCTTC	CASSKGAGGEQFF
TRBJ2-3	TRBV3-1/TRBV3-2	TRBD2	.	16	TGTGCCAGCAGCCAAGCCAGAAGCGGGAGAGAGGGTACGCAGTATTTT	CASSQARSGREGTQYF
TRBJ1-1	TRBV18	.	.	14	TGTGCCAGCTCTGCGACAGGCATGAACACTGAAGCTTTCTTT	CASSATGMNTEAFF
TRBJ1-4	TRBV7-6	.	.	14	TGTGCCAGCAGCCAGACATACGCGGAGGGAAAACTGTTTTTT	CASSQTYAEGKLFF
TRBJ2-7	TRBV27	TRBD2	few	14	TGTGCCAGCAGAGGTCCTAGCGGTTACTACGAGCAGTACTTC	CASRGPSGYYEQYF
TRBJ2-2	TRBV4-1	TRBD1	.	16	TGCGCCAGCAGCCAAGGACAGGGACGCAACACCGGGGAGCTGTTTTTT	CASSQGQGRNTGELFF
TRBJ2-6	TRBV6-5	.	.	16	TGTGCCAGCAGTTATGGCGCGGGCTCTGGGGCCAACGTCCTGACTTTC	CASSYGAGSGANVLTF
TRBJ1-2	TRBV7-8	.	.	13	TGTGCCAGCAGCTTAGAGGACAGCTATGGCTACACCTTC	CASSLEDSYGYTF
TRBJ2-2	TRBV7-9	TRBD2	.	16	TGTGCCAGCAGCTTCCGACTAGCGGGACGGGCCGGGGAGCTGTTTTTT	CASSFRLAGRAGELFF
TRBJ1-1	TRBV4-3	TRBD1	.	15	TGCGCCAGCAGCCAGATGAGGACAGGGAACACTGAAGCTTTCTTT	CASSQMRTGNTEAFF
TRBJ2-7	TRBV10-3	TRBD2	.	14	TGTGCCATCAGTGGCAGCGGGAGGGTGGGGGAGCAGTACTTC	CAISGSGRVGEQYF
TRBJ2-7	TRBV18	TRBD1	few	16	TGTGCCAGCTCACCCCAGCTGGGACAGGGATCTGACGAGCAGTACTTC	CASSPQLGQGSDEQYF
TRBJ1-6	TRBV7-9	.	.	15	TGTGCCAGCAGCCGAACGCAGGGAGGAAATTCACCCCTCCACTTT	CASSRTQGGNSPLHF
TRBJ2-1	TRBV5-1	.	.	14	TGCGCCAGCAGCTTGGGTGGGAGAGCCAATGAGCAGTTCTTC	CASSLGGRANEQFF
TRBJ1-2	TRBV7-2	TRBD1	few	14	TGTGCCAGCAGCACAACCGGGACAGCTATTGGCTACACCTTC	CASSTTGTAIGYTF
TRBJ1-3	TRBV30	.	.	15	TGTGCCTGGAGTAGTGGGGGGAGTGCTGGAAACACCATATATTTT	CAWSSGGSAGNTIYF